This TCR beta chain emerged from a study of blood T cell repertoires in COVID-19. Overall study: Collection of acute and convalescent COVID-19 samples took place in the United States, Italy and Spain. The analysed material was cDNA or gDNA that came from T cells, B-cell-depleted T cells, or PBMCs.

Seattle researchers signed up patients amid active infection and tracked them longitudinally. CDR3 length: 14 residues. Germline V gene lookup returns CDR1 LGHDT and CDR2 YNNKEL (reference sequence). V shed 4 bases and J 2 bases; nucleotides not matched to a gene: 4. In the authors' methods: It was from reference gene primer amplification that nucleated cell counts were estimated. Assay: immunoSEQ multiplex PCR; the TCRdb copy retains only in-frame clones and omits some. Clone size and V and J calls were adopted from that table, with D and trimming inferred from the DNA. The sample shows about 110,000 clones, approximately 89% of them seen only once.

The receptor was derived from a woman aged 60-75 years with COVID-19, enrolled during active disease. The sample taken for sequencing was peripheral blood. The V gene is TRBV3-1 (or the pseudogene TRBV3-2), the J gene TRBJ1-1, with 7 bases identical to TRBD1. CDR3 in DNA: TGTGCCAGCAGCCCGGGACAGATAAACACTGAAGCTTTCTTT. Amino acid sequence: CASSPGQINTEAFF.